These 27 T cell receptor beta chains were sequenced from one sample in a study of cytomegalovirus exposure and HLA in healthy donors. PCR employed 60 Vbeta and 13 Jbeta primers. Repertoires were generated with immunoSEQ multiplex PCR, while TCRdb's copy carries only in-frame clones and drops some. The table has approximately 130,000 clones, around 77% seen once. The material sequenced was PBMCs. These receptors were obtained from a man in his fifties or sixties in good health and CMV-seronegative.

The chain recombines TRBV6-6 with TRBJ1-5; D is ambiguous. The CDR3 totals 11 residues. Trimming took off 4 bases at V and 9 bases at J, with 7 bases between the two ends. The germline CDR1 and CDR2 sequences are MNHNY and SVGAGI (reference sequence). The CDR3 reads CASSWRGPQHF. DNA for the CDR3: TGTGCCAGCAGTTGGCGGGGGCCCCAGCATTTT.

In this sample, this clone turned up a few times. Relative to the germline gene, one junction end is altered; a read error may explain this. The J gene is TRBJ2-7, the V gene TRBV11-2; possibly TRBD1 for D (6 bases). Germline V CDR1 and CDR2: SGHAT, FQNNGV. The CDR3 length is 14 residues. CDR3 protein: CASSLDVTVSGASF. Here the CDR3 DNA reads TGTGCCAGCAGCTTAGACGTTACAGTGTCAGGGGCGTCATTC.

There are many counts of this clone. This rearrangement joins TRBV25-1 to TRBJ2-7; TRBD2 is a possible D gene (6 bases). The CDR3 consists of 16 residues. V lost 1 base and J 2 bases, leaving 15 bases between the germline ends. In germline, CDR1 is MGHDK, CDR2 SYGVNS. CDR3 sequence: CASSECPAGRTYEQYF. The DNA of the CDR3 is TGTGCCAGCAGTGAATGCCCGGCCGGGAGAACCTACGAGCAGTACTTC.

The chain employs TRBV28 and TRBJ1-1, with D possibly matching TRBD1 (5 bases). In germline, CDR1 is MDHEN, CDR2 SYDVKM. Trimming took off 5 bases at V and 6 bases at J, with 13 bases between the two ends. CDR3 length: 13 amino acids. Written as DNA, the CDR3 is TGTGCCAGCAGTCCCAACTGGGGGGCTGAAGCTTTCTTT. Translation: CASSPNWGAEAFF.

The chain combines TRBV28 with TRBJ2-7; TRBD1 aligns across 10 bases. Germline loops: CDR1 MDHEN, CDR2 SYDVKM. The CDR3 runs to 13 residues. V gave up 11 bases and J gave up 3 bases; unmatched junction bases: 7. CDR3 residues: CAGSRTGGYEQYF. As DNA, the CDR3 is TGTGCCGGATCACGGACAGGGGGCTACGAGCAGTACTTC. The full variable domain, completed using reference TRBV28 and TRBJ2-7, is DVKVTQSSRYLVKRTGEKVFLECVQDMDHENMFWYRQDPGLGLRLIYFSYDVKMKEKGDIPEGYSVSREKKERFSLILESASTNQTSMYLCAGSRTGGYEQYFGPGTRLTVT.

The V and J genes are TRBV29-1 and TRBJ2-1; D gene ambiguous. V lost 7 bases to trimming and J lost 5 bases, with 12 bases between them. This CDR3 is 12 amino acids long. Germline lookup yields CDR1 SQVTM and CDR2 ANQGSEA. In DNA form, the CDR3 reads TGCAGCGCTAGAGACCCAGACAATGAGCAGTTCTTC. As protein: CSARDPDNEQFF.

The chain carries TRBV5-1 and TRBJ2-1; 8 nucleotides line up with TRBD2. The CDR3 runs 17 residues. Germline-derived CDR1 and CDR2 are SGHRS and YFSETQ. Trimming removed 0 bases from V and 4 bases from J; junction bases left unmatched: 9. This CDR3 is CASSLDSGGPVYNEQFF. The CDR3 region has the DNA TGCGCCAGCAGCTTGGATTCGGGGGGGCCCGTGTACAATGAGCAGTTCTTC.

The CDR3 region has the DNA TGCAGCGTTGACATAAACGAGCGGGGGACCCAGTACTTC. This sequence encodes CSVDINERGTQYF. The J gene is TRBJ2-5, the V gene TRBV29-1; 7 positions agree with TRBD2. CDR3 size: 13 residues. CDR1 and CDR2 (germline): SQVTM, ANQGSEA. After removal of 3 bases from V and 7 bases from J, the junction contained 8 bases not matched to a gene.

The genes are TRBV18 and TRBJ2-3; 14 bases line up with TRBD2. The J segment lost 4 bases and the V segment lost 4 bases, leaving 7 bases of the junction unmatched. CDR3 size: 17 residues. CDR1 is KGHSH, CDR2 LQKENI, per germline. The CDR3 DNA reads TGTGCCAGCTCACTTTCCGGGACTAGCGGGAGTCCAGATACGCAGTATTTT. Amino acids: CASSLSGTSGSPDTQYF.

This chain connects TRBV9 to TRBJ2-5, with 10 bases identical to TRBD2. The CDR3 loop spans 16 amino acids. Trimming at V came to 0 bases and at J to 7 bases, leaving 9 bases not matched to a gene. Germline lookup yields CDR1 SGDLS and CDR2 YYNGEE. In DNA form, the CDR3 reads TGTGCCAGCAGCGTAGGAACTAGCGGGATCGGGGGGACCCAGTACTTC. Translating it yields CASSVGTSGIGGTQYF.

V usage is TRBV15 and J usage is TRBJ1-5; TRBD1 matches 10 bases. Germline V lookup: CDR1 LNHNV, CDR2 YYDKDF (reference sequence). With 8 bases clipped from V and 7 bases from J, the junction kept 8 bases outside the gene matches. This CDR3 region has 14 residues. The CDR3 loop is CATGDRGSGQPQHF. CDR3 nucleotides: TGTGCCACCGGGGACAGGGGATCGGGGCAGCCCCAGCATTTT. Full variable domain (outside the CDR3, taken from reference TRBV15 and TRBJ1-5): DAMVIQNPRYQVTQFGKPVTLSCSQTLNHNVMYWYQQKSSQAPKLLFHYYDKDFNNEADTPDNFQSRRPNTSFCFLDIRSPGLGDTAMYLCATGDRGSGQPQHFGDGTRLSIL.

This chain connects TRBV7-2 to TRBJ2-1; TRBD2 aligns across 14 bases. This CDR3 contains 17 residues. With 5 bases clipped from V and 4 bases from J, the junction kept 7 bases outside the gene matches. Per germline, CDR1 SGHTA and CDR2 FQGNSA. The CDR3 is CASSPRTSGRLYNEQFF. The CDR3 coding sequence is TGTGCCAGCAGCCCTCGGACTAGCGGGAGGTTGTACAATGAGCAGTTCTTC.

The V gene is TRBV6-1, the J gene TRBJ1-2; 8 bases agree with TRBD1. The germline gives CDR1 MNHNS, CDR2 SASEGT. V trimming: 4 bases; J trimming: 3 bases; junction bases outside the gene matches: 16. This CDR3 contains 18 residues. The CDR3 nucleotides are TGTGCCAGCAGTGTAAGGACAGGGCGAGAGTTCAGGCACTATGGCTACACCTTC. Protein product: CASSVRTGREFRHYGYTF.

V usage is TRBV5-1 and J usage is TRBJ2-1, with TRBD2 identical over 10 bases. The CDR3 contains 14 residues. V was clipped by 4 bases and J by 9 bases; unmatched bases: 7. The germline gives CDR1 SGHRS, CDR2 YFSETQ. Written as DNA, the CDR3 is TGCGCCAGCAGCCCCTTAGCGGGAGGTAGTGAGCAGTTCTTC. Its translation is CASSPLAGGSEQFF.

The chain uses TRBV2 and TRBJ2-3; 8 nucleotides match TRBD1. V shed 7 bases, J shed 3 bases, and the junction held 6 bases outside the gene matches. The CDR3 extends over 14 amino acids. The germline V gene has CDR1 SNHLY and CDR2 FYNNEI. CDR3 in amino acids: CASTRQGRTDTQYF. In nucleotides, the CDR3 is TGTGCCAGCACGAGACAGGGGAGGACAGATACGCAGTATTTT. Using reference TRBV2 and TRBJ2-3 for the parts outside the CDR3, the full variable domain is EPEVTQTPSHQVTQMGQEVILRCVPISNHLYFYWYRQILGQKVEFLVSFYNNEISEKSEIFDDQFSVERPDGSNFTLKIRSTKLEDSAMYFCASTRQGRTDTQYFGPGTRLTVL.

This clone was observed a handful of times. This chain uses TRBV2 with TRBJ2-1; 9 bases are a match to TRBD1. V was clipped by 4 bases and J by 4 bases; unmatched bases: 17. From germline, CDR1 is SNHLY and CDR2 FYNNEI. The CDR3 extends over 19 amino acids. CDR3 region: CASSARTGEIYLLYNEQFF. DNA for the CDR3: TGTGCCAGCAGTGCTCGGACAGGGGAGATCTACCTATTATACAATGAGCAGTTCTTC.

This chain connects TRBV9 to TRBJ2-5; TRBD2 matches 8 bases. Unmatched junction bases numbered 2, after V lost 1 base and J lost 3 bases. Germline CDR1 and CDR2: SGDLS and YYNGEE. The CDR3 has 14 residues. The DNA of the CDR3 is TGTGCCAGCAGCGTAACAGCGGGAGAAGAGACCCAGTACTTC. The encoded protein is CASSVTAGEETQYF.

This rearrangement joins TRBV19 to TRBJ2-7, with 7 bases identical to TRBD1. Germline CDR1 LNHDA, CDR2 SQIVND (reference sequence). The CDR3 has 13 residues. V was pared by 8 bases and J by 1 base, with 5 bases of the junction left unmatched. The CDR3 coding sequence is TGTGCCAGTGCATACAGGGGATCCTACGAGCAGTACTTC. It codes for CASAYRGSYEQYF.

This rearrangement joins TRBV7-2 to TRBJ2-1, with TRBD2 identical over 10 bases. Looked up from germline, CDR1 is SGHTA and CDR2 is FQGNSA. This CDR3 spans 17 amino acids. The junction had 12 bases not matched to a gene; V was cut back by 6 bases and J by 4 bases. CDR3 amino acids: CASRPVHWTSGYNEQFF. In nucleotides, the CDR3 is TGTGCCAGCAGACCAGTCCATTGGACTAGCGGTTACAATGAGCAGTTCTTC.

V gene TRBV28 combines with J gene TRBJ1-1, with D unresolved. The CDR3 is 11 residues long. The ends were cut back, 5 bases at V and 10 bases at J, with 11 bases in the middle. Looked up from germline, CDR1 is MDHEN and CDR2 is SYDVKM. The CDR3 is CASSVEYRAFF. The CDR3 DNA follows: TGTGCCAGCAGTGTAGAGTATCGAGCTTTCTTT.

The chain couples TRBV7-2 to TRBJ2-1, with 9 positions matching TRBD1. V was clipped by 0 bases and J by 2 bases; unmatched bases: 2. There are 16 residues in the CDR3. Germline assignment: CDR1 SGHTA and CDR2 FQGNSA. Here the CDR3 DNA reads TGTGCCAGCAGCTTAGCTGGGACAGGGACCTACAATGAGCAGTTCTTC. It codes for CASSLAGTGTYNEQFF.

This CDR3 reads CASSPSGLAGYSTDTQYF. CDR3 DNA: TGTGCCAGCTCACCGTCTGGACTAGCGGGGTATAGCACAGATACGCAGTATTTT. The rearrangement links TRBV18 to TRBJ2-3; 12 bases align to TRBD2. V was pared by 3 bases and J by 0 bases, with 7 bases of the junction left unmatched. CDR1 KGHSH and CDR2 LQKENI come from the germline V gene. The CDR3 covers 18 residues.

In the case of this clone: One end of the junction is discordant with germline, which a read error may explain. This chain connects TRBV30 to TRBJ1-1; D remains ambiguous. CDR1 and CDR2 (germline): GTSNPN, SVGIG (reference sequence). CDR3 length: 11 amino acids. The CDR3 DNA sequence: TGTGCCTGGAGTTCTCCTTCCCCGACATACTTT. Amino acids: CAWSSPSPTYF.

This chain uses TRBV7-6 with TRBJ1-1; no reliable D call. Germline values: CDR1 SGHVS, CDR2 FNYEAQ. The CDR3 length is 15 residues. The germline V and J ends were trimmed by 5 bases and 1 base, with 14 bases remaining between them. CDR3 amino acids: CASSIEPGSNTEAFF. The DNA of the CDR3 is TGTGCCAGCAGCATAGAACCGGGGTCGAACACTGAAGCTTTCTTT.

The CDR3 protein is CASSPPLGGLRSSYEQYF. CDR3 in DNA: TGTGCCAGCAGCCCCCCCCTAGGTGGACTGAGGAGCTCCTACGAGCAGTACTTC. The rearrangement links TRBV11-2 to TRBJ2-7, with D perhaps matching TRBD2 (5 bases). CDR3 length: 18 residues. The V and J ends lost 5 bases and 0 bases respectively, with 23 bases between them. Germline V lookup: CDR1 SGHAT, CDR2 FQNNGV.

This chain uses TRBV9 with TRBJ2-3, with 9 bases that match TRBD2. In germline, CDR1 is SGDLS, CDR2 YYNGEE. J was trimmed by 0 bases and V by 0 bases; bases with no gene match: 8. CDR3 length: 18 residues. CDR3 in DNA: TGTGCCAGCAGCGTAGCGGCTAGCGGGAACCCTAGCACAGATACGCAGTATTTT. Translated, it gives CASSVAASGNPSTDTQYF.

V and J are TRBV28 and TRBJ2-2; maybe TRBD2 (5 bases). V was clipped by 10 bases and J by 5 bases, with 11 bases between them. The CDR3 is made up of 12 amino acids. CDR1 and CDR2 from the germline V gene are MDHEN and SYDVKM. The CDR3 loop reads CATRGGTGELFF. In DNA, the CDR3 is TGTGCCACCCGCGGCGGGACCGGGGAGCTGTTTTTT. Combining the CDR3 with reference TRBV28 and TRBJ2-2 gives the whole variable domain DVKVTQSSRYLVKRTGEKVFLECVQDMDHENMFWYRQDPGLGLRLIYFSYDVKMKEKGDIPEGYSVSREKKERFSLILESASTNQTSMYLCATRGGTGELFFGEGSRLTVL.